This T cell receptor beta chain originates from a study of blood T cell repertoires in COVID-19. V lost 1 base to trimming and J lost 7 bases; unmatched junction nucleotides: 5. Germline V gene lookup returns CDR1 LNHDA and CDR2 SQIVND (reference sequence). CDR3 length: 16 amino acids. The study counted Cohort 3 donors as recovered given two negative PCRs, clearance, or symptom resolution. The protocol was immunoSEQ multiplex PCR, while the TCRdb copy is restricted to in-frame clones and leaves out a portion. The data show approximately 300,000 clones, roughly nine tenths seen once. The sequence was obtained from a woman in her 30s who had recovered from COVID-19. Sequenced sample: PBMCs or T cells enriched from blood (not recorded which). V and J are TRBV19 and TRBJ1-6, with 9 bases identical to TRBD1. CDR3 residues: CASSIGPGTGNSPLHF. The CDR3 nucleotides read TGTGCCAGTAGTATAGGCCCCGGGACAGGGAATTCACCCCTCCACTTT.